The source of this T cell receptor beta chain is a study of blood T cell repertoires in COVID-19. Study in general: Acute and convalescent COVID-19 specimens originated in the United States, Italy and Spain. The analysed material was cDNA or gDNA that came from T cells, B-cell-depleted T cells, or PBMCs.

Original methodology: Scientists estimated how many nucleated cells there were by amplifying reference gene primers. Method: immunoSEQ multiplex PCR; TCRdb's copy keeps in-frame clones and lacks some. Clone size and the V and J calls come from that table; the DNA yielded D and trimming. The table has fewer than 300,000 clones, 90% to 95% seen once. V lost 2 bases, J lost 4 bases, and 6 bases lay in between. CDR1 is SNHLY and CDR2 is FYNNEI in the germline V gene. The CDR3 has 13 amino acids. The Seattle patients, enrolled during active infection, were followed longitudinally. The chain combines TRBV2 with TRBJ1-5, with D unclear. Sequenced: peripheral blood. The receptor comes from a woman in her thirties with COVID-19, enrolled during active disease. DNA of the CDR3: TGTGCCAGCAGTGAATATCTAAATCAGCCCCAGCATTTT. Residues: CASSEYLNQPQHF.